The 27 T cell receptor beta chains presented below share a single source sample, sequenced in a study of T cells after yellow fever vaccination. Via MiXCR, TCRdb re-called the 5' RACE reads, giving one row per CDR3 protein. The sample consists of 450,000 to 550,000 distinct CDR3 sequences, less than 25% of them appearing once. The specimen was PBMCs, collected about 20 days after the first yellow fever vaccination. The receptors originated from a man younger than 30 who received the YFV17D yellow fever vaccine.

This clonotype has more than one count but fewer than ten. This chain uses TRBV6-5 with TRBJ2-3; D may be TRBD1 (6 bases). The CDR3 has 14 residues. V was cut by 4 bases and J by 5 bases, with 13 bases left in between. Per germline, CDR1 MNHEY and CDR2 SVGAGI. CDR3 nucleotides: TGTGCCAGCAGTTCCGTAGAAGGGGGAGATACGCAGTATTTT. This translates into CASSSVEGGDTQYF.

This clonotype was observed a single time. The chain is built from TRBV11-2 and TRBJ2-3; TRBD2 agrees at 11 bases. The V segment lost 5 bases and the J segment 5 bases; nucleotides outside the gene matches: 6. The CDR3 sequence is 15 residues long. The V gene's germline CDR1 is SGHAT and CDR2 FQNNGV. CDR3 protein: CASSPSGGPGDTQYF. In nucleotides, the CDR3 is TGTGCCAGCAGCCCTAGCGGGGGGCCTGGAGATACGCAGTATTTT.

This clonotype came up once. Germline and junction disagree at one end, which may indicate a read error. This chain uses TRBV5-1 with TRBJ2-5, with 9 bases that match TRBD2. The germline V gene has CDR1 SGHRS and CDR2 YFSETQ. CDR3 length: 16 residues. Here the CDR3 DNA reads TGCCCCAGCAGCTTAAGGGCGGGGGGGGTCCAAGAGACCCAGTACTTC. This sequence encodes CPSSLRAGGVQETQYF.

This clonotype was observed a few times. The chain uses TRBV6-1 and TRBJ1-1, with TRBD1 matching 7 bases. Germline V gene data show CDR1 as MNHNS and CDR2 as SASEGT. This CDR3 is built from 14 residues. The V and J ends lost 5 bases and 3 bases, in that order; junction bases with no gene match: 6. Written as DNA, the CDR3 is TGTGCCAGCAGTAGACAGGGCTCGGACACTGAAGCTTTCTTT. Encoded protein: CASSRQGSDTEAFF.

This clonotype was detected once. The chain recombines TRBV4-1 with TRBJ2-1; TRBD1 might be the D (5 bases). V lost 3 bases to trimming and J lost 12 bases, with 12 bases between them. The CDR3 is made up of 12 amino acids. Germline V CDR1 and CDR2: MGHRA, YSYEKL. The CDR3 loop reads CASSQDMAGQFF. The CDR3, as DNA: TGCGCCAGCAGCCAGGACATGGCTGGGCAGTTCTTC.

This clonotype was seen more than once but under ten times. The chain combines TRBV4-3 with TRBJ2-3, with D perhaps matching TRBD1 or TRBD2 (5 bases each). Between the trimmed V and J ends, which lost 0 bases and 4 bases, there was a span of 11 bases. From germline, CDR1 is LGHNA and CDR2 YSLEER. This CDR3 comprises 15 residues. CDR3 DNA: TGCGCCAGCAGCCAAGAGGGGTGGGGGTCAGATACGCAGTATTTT. It encodes CASSQEGWGSDTQYF.

Only a few counts were recorded for this clonotype. This chain links TRBV6-5 with TRBJ2-1; D uncertain. The germline gives CDR1 MNHEY, CDR2 SVGAGI. V was trimmed by 0 bases and J by 6 bases, leaving 6 bases between them. The CDR3 sequence is 13 residues long. CDR3 sequence: CASSYSRINEQFF. CDR3 DNA sequence: TGTGCCAGCAGTTACTCGCGGATCAATGAGCAGTTCTTC.

The CDR3 DNA is TGTGCCAGCAACTCGGTCAGGGATGGATCACCCCTCCACTTT. Its protein is CASNSVRDGSPLHF. This chain connects TRBV12-3 or TRBV12-4 to TRBJ1-6, with D maybe TRBD1 (5 bases). V lost 7 bases to trimming and J lost 10 bases, with 17 bases between them. This CDR3 has 14 residues.

The chain is built from TRBV24-1 and TRBJ1-2, with a tentative D call TRBD1 (6 bases). V was pared by 4 bases and J by 7 bases, with 18 bases between. Per the germline V gene, CDR1 is KGHDR and CDR2 is SFDVKD. CDR3 size: 15 residues. The CDR3 loop reads CATSEKDRWGTGYTF. CDR3 DNA: TGTGCCACCAGTGAAAAGGACAGATGGGGAACTGGCTACACCTTC.

This clonotype was counted a few times. For the CDR3, the DNA is TGTGCCAGCACCCAACGGAGGCTAGCGGGGGGTCGGCAGTACTTC. This encodes CASTQRRLAGGRQYF. The chain employs TRBV7-8 and TRBJ2-7; 11 nucleotides line up with TRBD2. The CDR3 is made up of 15 amino acids. Germline CDR1 is SGHVS and CDR2 is FQNEAQ. J was trimmed by 9 bases and V by 7 bases; bases with no gene match: 14.

This chain links TRBV4-1 with TRBJ2-3; TRBD2 matches 9 bases. V lost 1 base to trimming and J lost 2 bases; unmatched junction nucleotides: 7. Per the germline V gene, CDR1 is MGHRA and CDR2 is YSYEKL. The CDR3 runs 17 residues. The CDR3 DNA reads TGCGCCAGCAGCCAAGTCGTCGAGCGGGGGGACACAGATACGCAGTATTTT. Protein sequence: CASSQVVERGDTDTQYF.

V and J are TRBV4-1 and TRBJ1-5; tentative D call: TRBD1 (5 bases). The CDR3 length is 15 residues. CDR1 and CDR2 (germline): MGHRA, YSYEKL. The germline V and J ends were trimmed by 3 bases and 2 bases, with 11 bases remaining between them. CDR3 protein: CASSHEGMGNQPQHF. In DNA form, the CDR3 reads TGCGCCAGCAGCCACGAGGGGATGGGCAATCAGCCCCAGCATTTT.

This rearrangement joins TRBV6-5 to TRBJ2-4; D perhaps matches TRBD2 (5 bases). V dropped 3 bases and J dropped 1 base, with 10 bases sitting between them. This CDR3 has 15 amino acids. Germline loops: CDR1 MNHEY, CDR2 SVGAGI. The CDR3 here is CASSYSPGAKNIQYF. The CDR3 DNA follows: TGTGCCAGCAGTTATTCCCCGGGGGCCAAAAACATTCAGTACTTC.

Ten or more counts support this clonotype. The chain employs TRBV5-1 and TRBJ1-1; 10 bases fit TRBD1. V was clipped by 0 bases and J by 5 bases; unmatched bases: 7. Germline V gives CDR1 SGHRS, CDR2 YFSETQ. The CDR3 extends over 16 amino acids. This CDR3 is CASSLGQGALGTEAFF. In nucleotides, the CDR3 is TGCGCCAGCAGCTTGGGACAGGGGGCTTTGGGAACTGAAGCTTTCTTT.

There are a few counts of this clonotype. This chain joins TRBV4-2 and TRBJ1-1; no clear D gene. V was trimmed by 6 bases and J by 0 bases, leaving 11 bases between them. The CDR3 is made up of 14 amino acids. CDR1 and CDR2 from the germline V gene are LGHNA and YNFKEQ. The CDR3 reads CASRDGSMNTEAFF. The CDR3 bases are TGTGCCAGCAGGGACGGGAGTATGAACACTGAAGCTTTCTTT.

This clonotype was picked up a small number of times. V and J are TRBV4-1 and TRBJ2-7; 13 bases are shared with TRBD2. The CDR3 runs 20 residues. The J segment lost 4 bases and the V segment lost 1 base, leaving 16 bases of the junction unmatched. In germline, CDR1 is MGHRA, CDR2 YSYEKL. CDR3 nucleotides: TGCGCCAGCAGCCAAGTCAACATGGGACTAGCGGGGTGGAACGATTACGAGCAGTACTTC. It translates to CASSQVNMGLAGWNDYEQYF.

In its sample, this clonotype was seen a few times. The chain carries TRBV30 and TRBJ2-3; no definite D call. CDR1 and CDR2 (germline): GTSNPN, SVGIG (reference sequence). V lost 4 bases, J lost 0 bases, and 8 bases lay in between. This CDR3 contains 13 residues. CDR3 amino acids: CAWTLWSTDTQYF. DNA of the CDR3: TGTGCCTGGACGCTCTGGAGCACAGATACGCAGTATTTT.

The V gene is TRBV27, the J gene TRBJ2-2, with D unclear. CDR1 and CDR2 from the germline V gene are MNHEY and SMNVEV (reference sequence). Trimming stripped 3 bases from V and 3 bases from J, with 5 bases between. The CDR3 runs 13 residues. The chain's CDR3 is CASSLTHTGELFF. In nucleotides, the CDR3 is TGTGCCAGCAGTTTGACGCACACCGGGGAGCTGTTTTTT.

The chain links TRBV10-3 to TRBJ1-2; D possibly corresponds to TRBD1 (5 bases). Germline CDR1 reads ENHRY; CDR2 reads SYGVKD. The CDR3 is 15 residues long. The V end lost 2 bases, the J end lost 7 bases, and 17 bases lay between the germline ends. The CDR3 DNA is TGTGCCATCAGTGAGGGCAGACAGATCCCCGCTGGCTACACCTTC. Translated: CAISEGRQIPAGYTF.

This chain links TRBV30 with TRBJ2-2; the D gene is possibly TRBD1 (6 bases). Germline CDR1 reads GTSNPN; CDR2 reads SVGIG (reference sequence). This CDR3 has 14 amino acids. The V gene lost 2 bases and the J gene lost 9 bases, with 16 bases spanning the gap. The CDR3 is CAWSSDRPPWELFF. The DNA for the CDR3 is TGTGCCTGGAGTTCGGACAGACCACCCTGGGAGCTGTTTTTT.

The chain has TRBV6-1 and TRBJ2-5; D might be TRBD1 (6 bases). The CDR3 totals 14 residues. V shed 8 bases and J shed 7 bases, with 20 bases lying between them. Germline CDR1 MNHNS, CDR2 SASEGT. The CDR3 nucleotides are TGTGCCAGCTCCCGGGACACGGATGAGGTGACCCAGTACTTC. Protein product: CASSRDTDEVTQYF.

V usage is TRBV24-1 and J usage is TRBJ2-3, with TRBD2 as a possible D gene (5 bases). This CDR3 is 14 amino acids long. The V and J ends lost 3 bases and 4 bases respectively, with 10 bases between them. Germline CDR1 reads KGHDR; CDR2 reads SFDVKD. CDR3 nucleotides: TGTGCCACCAGTGATACCCTAGCTGCAGATACGCAGTATTTT. Amino acid sequence: CATSDTLAADTQYF.

The chain recombines TRBV5-1 with TRBJ1-4; TRBD1 matches at 9 bases. CDR1 and CDR2 (germline): SGHRS, YFSETQ. V lost 0 bases, J lost 5 bases, and 5 bases stayed unmatched. The CDR3 consists of 16 residues. The CDR3: CASSLGPGTGNEKLFF. The CDR3 DNA is TGCGCCAGCAGCTTGGGGCCCGGGACAGGGAATGAAAAACTGTTTTTT.

This clonotype showed up just a few times. The V and J genes are TRBV7-9 and TRBJ2-3; a possible D gene is TRBD2 (6 bases). This CDR3 has 14 residues. Per germline, CDR1 SEHNR and CDR2 FQNEAQ (reference sequence). V shed 3 bases and J shed 2 bases, with 9 bases lying between them. The CDR3 loop reads CASSFWGDTDTQYF. CDR3 DNA: TGTGCCAGCAGCTTTTGGGGGGACACAGATACGCAGTATTTT. Using reference TRBV7-9 and TRBJ2-3 for the parts outside the CDR3, the full variable domain is DTGVSQNPRHKITKRGQNVTFRCDPISEHNRLYWYRQTLGQGPEFLTYFQNEAQLEKSRLLSDRFSAERPKGSFSTLEIQRTEQGDSAMYLCASSFWGDTDTQYFGPGTRLTVL.

The chain combines TRBV30 with TRBJ1-4; 8 nucleotides match TRBD1. This CDR3 spans 15 amino acids. With 2 bases clipped from V and 0 bases from J, the junction kept 2 bases outside the gene matches. Per germline, CDR1 GTSNPN and CDR2 SVGIG (reference sequence). The CDR3: CAWSWTGSTNEKLFF. CDR3 coding DNA: TGTGCCTGGAGTTGGACAGGGTCAACTAATGAAAAACTGTTTTTT.

This chain connects TRBV5-1 to TRBJ2-2, with D tentatively TRBD1 (6 bases). Trimming pared 4 bases from V and 0 bases from J, leaving 10 bases between. Germline V lookup: CDR1 SGHRS, CDR2 YFSETQ. This CDR3 is built from 15 residues. CDR3: CASSKQGSNTGELFF. As DNA, the CDR3 is TGCGCCAGCAGCAAACAGGGATCGAACACCGGGGAGCTGTTTTTT.

V is TRBV6-4 and J is TRBJ2-1, with D possibly being TRBD1 (5 bases). The V end was cut by 5 bases, the J end by 9 bases, with 20 bases between. Germline-derived CDR1 and CDR2 are MRHNA and SNTAGT. The CDR3 sequence is 15 residues long. The CDR3 spells CASSRSTGDVGEQFF. CDR3 in DNA: TGTGCCAGCAGTAGGAGTACAGGAGATGTCGGTGAGCAGTTCTTC.